The clone carrying this T cell receptor (beta chain) was found once. The record originates from a study of blood T cell repertoires in COVID-19. Sequencing used immunoSEQ multiplex PCR; TCRdb keeps in-frame clones, though not all of them. The sample has tens of thousands of clones; 75% to 90% are singletons. V gave up 5 bases and J gave up 6 bases, with 17 bases separating them. The germline CDR1 and CDR2 sequences are SGHRS and YFSETQ. There are 14 residues in the CDR3. The TCR originated in a woman at least 80 years old with acute or convalescent COVID-19. The genes are TRBV5-1 and TRBJ1-1; the D gene is possibly TRBD1 (6 bases). Source material: peripheral blood. The CDR3 DNA is TGCGCCAGCAGTCGCCCCGGGGGGCTGGCTGAAGCTTTCTTT. This gives the protein CASSRPGGLAEAFF.